The sequence of this T cell receptor beta chain was determined in a study (TCRdb year 2016). Reading from cysteine to phenylalanine, the CDR3 counts 18 amino acids. Of the read, only the CDR3 DNA is kept; its 54 bases are in frame from base 1. V and J are truncated by 1 base and 5 bases respectively, leaving an intervening sequence of 23 bases. CDR1 and CDR2 are read off the germline V gene as SGHTA and FQGNSA. The library relied on RT-PCR. TCRdb names Illumina MiSeq as the instrument used. Through fastp at Q25 and MiXCR, TCRdb rebuilt clones from the public reads, retaining in-frame beta chains. Rows merge per CDR3 protein into single entries with the most common DNA and genes. In this sample the table shows about 680,000 distinct CDR3 sequences, 13% to 15% of which occur a single time. Roughly 3.6% of the sample belongs to the ten largest clones. In its sample, this clonotype was seen a few times. The antigen it recognizes is unknown. No qualities accompany the bases; no much larger clone lies one base away.

Recombination connected TRBV7-2 to TRBJ1-2; a weak D assignment points to TRBD1 (6 bases agree). Sequencing was done on a sample of memory CD4+ T cells from blood. The clonotype comes from a female donor in good health, serving as a healthy control. The DNA sequence is TGTGCCAGCAGCTTAGGACAGGTCCCTTCCTATGATACTTATGGCTACACCTTC. Its coded protein is CASSLGQVPSYDTYGYTF.